The TCR beta chain described here comes from a study of T cells after yellow fever vaccination. Regarding the study as a whole: Post-booster repertoires contained most primary-vaccination clones again (roughly 96% CD4, roughly 91% CD8). From the bulk population, abundant clonotypes could contaminate and appear within FACS-sorted repertoires.

The authors made TCR cDNA by 5'RACE template switching, adding a universal primer site and UMIs. TCRdb itself ran the 5' RACE reads through MiXCR, one entry per CDR3 protein. Counted here are 350,000 to 450,000 distinct CDR3 sequences, around 19% occurring once; the ten biggest clones make up around 17%. Trimming took 3 bases from V and 2 from J, leaving 29 bases between them. The germline V gene encodes CDR1 SGDLS and CDR2 YYNGEE. This CDR3 is 20 amino acids long. This clonotype has only a few counts. The antigen is undetermined. The sample here was PBMCs, taken before the yellow fever booster vaccination. The clonotype originates from a man aged 18 to 35 who received the YFV17D yellow fever vaccine. This rearrangement joins TRBV9 to TRBJ1-1; D possibly corresponds to TRBD1 (6 bases). In nucleotides, the CDR3 is TGTGCCAGCAGCGCGGCCCAAATAGGACAGTTTAGCAACATAAACACTGAAGCTTTCTTT. Its protein is CASSAAQIGQFSNINTEAFF.